This T cell receptor (beta chain) originates from a study of blood T cell repertoires in COVID-19. For the study at large: Both acute and convalescent COVID-19 samples were obtained from the United States, Italy and Spain.

Per the original data handling: Reference gene primer amplification gave nucleated cell count estimates. This table comes from immunoSEQ multiplex PCR, and its TCRdb copy is limited to in-frame clones, with some not included. D and trimming come from the DNA, and the V and J calls and clone size come from that table. This sample has under 250,000 clones, with around 86% found just once. The table lists this clone with a count of one. Patients from Seattle were sampled longitudinally, starting during active infection. Sequenced sample: peripheral blood. This clonotype was sampled from a woman older than 75 with COVID-19, enrolled during active disease.

The CDR3: CASRSTRKTQYF. CDR3 coding DNA: TGTGCCAGCAGGTCGACTAGGAAGACCCAGTACTTC. The J gene is TRBJ2-5, the V gene TRBV7-2, with D perhaps matching TRBD2 (6 bases). Germline V gene sequence: CDR1 SGHTA, CDR2 FQGNSA. The CDR3 runs 12 residues. Trimming shortened V by 6 bases and J by 6 bases, and 11 bases separated the two germline ends.